The clone carrying this T cell receptor beta chain is deemed medium-sized. This record belongs to a study of spatial heterogeneity in lung cancer. TCRdb used MiXCR to reprocess the 5' RACE reads, holding one entry per CDR3 protein. In the table there are about 5,000 distinct CDR3 sequences, less than 6.5% of which are singletons. This CDR3 is 13 amino acids long. Germline V CDR1 and CDR2: MNHEY, SVGAGI. The V and J ends lost 0 bases and 3 bases respectively, with 6 bases between them. This sample's time point: sample taken at primary tumor resection. This TCR was sampled from a female donor with early-stage non-small cell lung cancer. The V gene is TRBV6-5, the J gene TRBJ2-7; TRBD2 is a possible D gene (5 bases). The specimen comprised normal lung tissue next to the tumor, sampled at surgery. The CDR3 loop is CASSYSRGYEQYF. CDR3 bases: TGTGCCAGCAGTTACTCCCGGGGCTACGAGCAGTACTTC.